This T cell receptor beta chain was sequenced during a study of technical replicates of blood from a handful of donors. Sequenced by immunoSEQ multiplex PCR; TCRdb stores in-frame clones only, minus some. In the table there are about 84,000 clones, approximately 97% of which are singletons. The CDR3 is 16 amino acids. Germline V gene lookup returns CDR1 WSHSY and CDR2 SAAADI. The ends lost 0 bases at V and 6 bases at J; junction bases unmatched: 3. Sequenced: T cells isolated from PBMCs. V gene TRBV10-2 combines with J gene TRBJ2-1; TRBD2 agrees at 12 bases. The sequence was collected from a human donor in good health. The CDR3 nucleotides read TGCGCCAGCAGTGAGTCTAGGACTAGCGGGATCAATGAGCAGTTCTTC. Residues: CASSESRTSGINEQFF.